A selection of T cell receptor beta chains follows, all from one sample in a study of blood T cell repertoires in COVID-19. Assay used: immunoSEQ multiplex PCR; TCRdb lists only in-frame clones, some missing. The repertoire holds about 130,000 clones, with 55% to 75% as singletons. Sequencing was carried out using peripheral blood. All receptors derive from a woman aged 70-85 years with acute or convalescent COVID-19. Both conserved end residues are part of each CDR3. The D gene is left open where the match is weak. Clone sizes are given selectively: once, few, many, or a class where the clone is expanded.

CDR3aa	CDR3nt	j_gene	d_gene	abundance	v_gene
CASRDGQLQETQYF	TGCGCCAGCAGAGATGGACAACTCCAAGAGACCCAGTACTTC	TRBJ2-5	-	-	TRBV5-1
CAWNIGNTIYF	TGTGCCTGGAATATTGGAAACACCATATATTTT	TRBJ1-3	-	few	TRBV30
CASSLGYSSYEQYF	TGTGCCAGCAGCTTAGGCTACAGCTCCTACGAGCAGTACTTC	TRBJ2-7	-	-	TRBV7-9
CASHAWRAGANVLTF	TGTGCCAGCCATGCGTGGAGGGCTGGGGCCAACGTCCTGACTTTC	TRBJ2-6	-	-	TRBV7-8
CASRDYTGDNSPLHF	TGTGCCAGCAGGGACTATACAGGGGATAATTCACCCCTCCACTTT	TRBJ1-6	TRBD1	-	TRBV6-5
CASIRVHEQFF	TGTGCCAGCATTCGGGTCCATGAGCAGTTCTTC	TRBJ2-1	-	-	TRBV6-5
CASSSGLDTYEQYF	TGTGCCAGCAGCTCTGGACTAGATACCTACGAGCAGTACTTC	TRBJ2-7	TRBD2	-	TRBV11-2
CASSDNTGAASGNTIYF	TGTGCCAGCAGTGATAACACAGGAGCCGCCTCTGGAAACACCATATATTTT	TRBJ1-3	-	few	TRBV6-1
CASSVRASGGETQYF	TGTGCCAGCAGCGTAAGGGCTAGCGGGGGGGAGACCCAGTACTTC	TRBJ2-5	TRBD2	-	TRBV9
CASSYRGDRVGEQYF	TGTGCCAGCAGTTACCGGGGGGACAGGGTGGGTGAGCAGTACTTC	TRBJ2-7	TRBD1	-	TRBV6-5
CASSEGPVGGEKLFF	TGTGCCAGCAGCGAAGGGCCAGTTGGAGGTGAAAAACTGTTTTTT	TRBJ1-4	-	-	TRBV2
CASSPRLRGGEEETQYF	TGCGCCAGCAGCCCCCGACTAAGGGGGGGGGAGGAAGAGACCCAGTACTTC	TRBJ2-5	-	once	TRBV4-3
CASSQVGGQTNYGYTF	TGCGCCAGCAGCCAAGTTGGGGGACAAACCAACTATGGCTACACCTTC	TRBJ1-2	-	-	TRBV4-3
CASSEGQGAIYGYTF	TGTGCCAGCAGCGAGGGACAGGGAGCCATCTATGGCTACACCTTC	TRBJ1-2	TRBD1	-	TRBV5-4
CASTEGASGYTF	TGTGCCAGCACCGAGGGGGCATCTGGCTACACCTTC	TRBJ1-2	TRBD1	few	TRBV6-5
CASSTDRVGTNEKLFF	TGTGCCAGCAGCACCGACAGGGTCGGAACTAATGAAAAACTGTTTTTT	TRBJ1-4	TRBD1	-	TRBV7-8
CASSRMGASGKGYEQYF	TGCGCCAGCAGCCGAATGGGCGCTAGCGGGAAAGGATACGAGCAGTACTTC	TRBJ2-7	TRBD2	-	TRBV4-1
CASSPTSGHSMDTF	TGTGCCAGCAGCCCCACCTCGGGACACTCTATGGATACCTTC	TRBJ1-2	-	-	TRBV3-1/TRBV3-2
CASSDTPYEQYF	TGTGCCAGCAGTGACACTCCTTACGAGCAGTACTTC	TRBJ2-7	-	-	TRBV6-1
CASSKGGTGGPQHF	TGTGCCAGCAGCAAGGGGGGGACCGGCGGGCCCCAGCATTTT	TRBJ1-5	-	few	TRBV7-2
CASSPRLAGGPGNEQFF	TGTGCCAGCAGCCCCCGTTTGGCGGGAGGGCCCGGAAATGAGCAGTTCTTC	TRBJ2-1	TRBD2	-	TRBV9
CAWGDGGLAEYQETQYF	TGTGCCTGGGGGGATGGGGGACTAGCGGAGTACCAAGAGACCCAGTACTTC	TRBJ2-5	TRBD2	-	TRBV30
CASSLSAQRLTDTQYF	TGCGCCAGCAGCTTGAGCGCCCAGCGACTCACAGATACGCAGTATTTT	TRBJ2-3	-	-	TRBV5-1
CASGLGQGSTDTQYF	TGTGCTAGTGGTTTGGGGCAGGGGTCCACAGATACGCAGTATTTT	TRBJ2-3	-	-	TRBV12-5
CASSNGGAAPLHF	TGTGCCAGCAGCAATGGGGGCGCCGCACCCCTCCACTTT	TRBJ1-6	-	few	TRBV11-3
CASSKSGVRDTQYF	TGTGCCAGCAGTAAGAGCGGGGTGCGAGATACGCAGTATTTT	TRBJ2-3	TRBD2	-	TRBV28
CASSDLGADTQYF	TGTGCCAGCAGCGACTTAGGGGCAGATACGCAGTATTTT	TRBJ2-3	-	-	TRBV6-4
CSVEDWSGRSYEQYF	TGCAGCGTTGAAGATTGGAGCGGGAGGTCTTACGAGCAGTACTTC	TRBJ2-7	TRBD2	once	TRBV29-1
CASRSLSGFTGELFF	TGTGCCAGTCGGAGTTTAAGCGGGTTTACCGGGGAGCTGTTTTTT	TRBJ2-2	-	-	TRBV27